Listed here are 20 T cell receptor beta chains from one sample, sequenced in a study of T cell responses to AZD1222 COVID-19 vaccine. This table comes from immunoSEQ multiplex PCR, and its TCRdb copy is limited to in-frame clones, with some not included. This sample has some 190,000 clones, with 85% to 95% found just once. Source: peripheral blood, taken 28 days after the second AZD1222 dose. All receptors derive from an adult who received the AZD1222 COVID-19 vaccine.

This chain uses TRBV5-1 with TRBJ2-7; 13 positions agree with TRBD2. Germline V gene data show CDR1 as SGHRS and CDR2 as YFSETQ. Trimming took 4 bases from V and 4 from J; bases not matched to a gene: 5. The CDR3 spans 15 residues. CDR3 residues: CASSGGLAGIYEQYF. The CDR3 coding sequence is TGCGCCAGCAGCGGGGGACTAGCGGGGATATACGAGCAGTACTTC.

The chain has TRBV12-3 or TRBV12-4 and TRBJ2-4, with D perhaps TRBD2 (6 bases). The CDR3 is 11 residues long. The V and J ends lost 6 bases and 8 bases respectively, with 8 bases between them. CDR3 loop: CASRGLDIQYF. The CDR3 nucleotides are TGTGCCAGCAGGGGACTGGACATTCAGTACTTC.

The rearrangement joins TRBV19 to TRBJ2-2, with D uncertain. The CDR3 runs 9 residues. Per the germline V gene, CDR1 is LNHDA and CDR2 is SQIVND (reference sequence). V lost 10 bases, J lost 6 bases, and 3 bases lay in between. The CDR3 nucleotides are TGTGCCACCTCCGGGGAGCTGTTTTTT. Amino acid sequence: CATSGELFF. The full variable domain, completed using reference TRBV19 and TRBJ2-2, is DGGITQSPKYLFRKEGQNVTLSCEQNLNHDAMYWYRQDPGQGLRLIYYSQIVNDFQKGDIAEGYSVSREKKESFPLTVTSAQKNPTAFYLCATSGELFFGEGSRLTVL.

This chain links TRBV3-1 (or the pseudogene TRBV3-2) with TRBJ2-1; 7 nucleotides agree with TRBD2. Trimming cost V 0 bases and J 3 bases; bases outside gene matches: 14. Germline V CDR1 and CDR2: LGHDT, YNNKEL (reference sequence). The CDR3 length is 19 residues. CDR3 protein: CASSQDHLAQRGFYNEQFF. Written as DNA, the CDR3 is TGTGCCAGCAGCCAAGATCACCTGGCGCAGCGGGGCTTCTACAATGAGCAGTTCTTC.

The V gene is TRBV28, the J gene TRBJ1-4; a weak D match, TRBD1 (5 bases). Trimming shortened V by 5 bases and J by 7 bases, and 11 bases separated the two germline ends. CDR3 size: 13 residues. Germline assignment: CDR1 MDHEN and CDR2 SYDVKM. CDR3 in amino acids: CASSGGEGEKLFF. The CDR3 DNA sequence: TGTGCCAGCAGTGGGGGGGAGGGTGAAAAACTGTTTTTT.

The chain uses TRBV7-8 and TRBJ2-5; 7 bases are a match to TRBD2. The CDR3 loop spans 14 amino acids. Trimming took 6 bases from V and 5 from J; bases not matched to a gene: 9. In germline, CDR1 is SGHVS, CDR2 FQNEAQ. DNA of the CDR3: TGTGCCAGCAGACAAACTAGGGGAGGGGAGACCCAGTACTTC. The encoded protein is CASRQTRGGETQYF. The full variable domain, with the rest looked up from reference TRBV7-8 and TRBJ2-5, is GAGVSQSPRYKVAKRGQDVALRCDPISGHVSLFWYQQALGQGPEFLTYFQNEAQLDKSGLPSDRFFAERPEGSVSTLKIQRTQQEDSAVYLCASRQTRGGETQYFGPGTRLLVL.

The chain links TRBV2 to TRBJ1-1; possibly TRBD1 for D (6 bases). Germline V gives CDR1 SNHLY, CDR2 FYNNEI. V lost 7 bases and J lost 7, with 16 bases in between. This CDR3 is 13 amino acids long. CDR3 amino acids: CASNWAGEGEAFF. The CDR3 DNA follows: TGTGCCAGCAATTGGGCAGGGGAGGGTGAAGCTTTCTTT.

The rearrangement links TRBV5-6 to TRBJ1-6; possibly TRBD1 for D (5 bases). V was shortened by 5 bases and J by 9 bases, with 18 bases between the two germline ends. This CDR3 region has 15 residues. CDR1 SGHDT and CDR2 YYEEEE come from the germline V gene. CDR3 loop: CASRRQGAGSSPLHF. The DNA of the CDR3 is TGTGCCAGCAGGCGGCAAGGGGCAGGCTCTTCACCCCTCCACTTT.

The V call is TRBV18, the J call TRBJ1-2; 8 nucleotides agree with TRBD1. V was pared by 5 bases and J by 6 bases, with 2 bases of the junction left unmatched. Germline CDR1 is KGHSH and CDR2 is LQKENI. This CDR3 contains 12 residues. The CDR3 spells CASSYRGDGYTF. CDR3 nucleotides: TGTGCCAGCTCATACAGGGGGGATGGCTACACCTTC.

This clone was observed a few times. The rearrangement links TRBV25-1 to TRBJ1-6; weak D call: TRBD1 (5 bases). V lost 6 bases, J lost 14 bases, and 14 bases lay in between. The germline CDR1 and CDR2 sequences are MGHDK and SYGVNS. CDR3 length equals 12 residues. CDR3 region: CASSPGTPALHF. Here the CDR3 DNA reads TGTGCCAGCAGCCCCGGGACCCCGGCCCTCCACTTT.

The chain employs TRBV25-1 and TRBJ2-2, with D possibly called TRBD1 or TRBD2 (5 bases each). Trimming shortened V by 1 base and J by 3 bases, and 12 bases separated the two germline ends. This CDR3 has 16 residues. Germline CDR1 and CDR2: MGHDK and SYGVNS. In DNA form, the CDR3 reads TGTGCCAGCAGTGAATGGGGTAGGGGAGACACCGGGGAGCTGTTTTTT. Translation: CASSEWGRGDTGELFF.

V gene TRBV4-1 combines with J gene TRBJ1-1; 12 bases are shared with TRBD1. The V gene end was trimmed by 1 base and the J gene end by 11 bases; junction bases not matched to a gene: 8. CDR3 size: 15 residues. CDR1 MGHRA and CDR2 YSYEKL come from the germline V gene. The CDR3 bases are TGCGCCAGCAGCCAAGTCTCGGGGACAGGGGGCTTGGCTTTCTTT. Protein: CASSQVSGTGGLAFF.

The chain carries TRBV6-5 and TRBJ2-7; a weak D match, TRBD1 (6 bases). The CDR3 consists of 16 residues. Per germline, CDR1 MNHEY and CDR2 SVGAGI. The germline V and J ends were trimmed by 0 bases and 2 bases, with 14 bases remaining between them. In DNA form, the CDR3 reads TGTGCCAGCAGTTACTCGATCCTCAGGGGTCCCTACGAGCAGTACTTC. It is translated as CASSYSILRGPYEQYF.

CDR3 sequence: CASMDGGLGDTQYF. Here the CDR3 DNA reads TGTGCCAGTATGGACGGCGGGTTGGGAGATACGCAGTATTTT. The chain has TRBV19 and TRBJ2-3; tentatively, D is TRBD2 (5 bases). Per the germline V gene, CDR1 is LNHDA and CDR2 is SQIVND (reference sequence). V was pared by 7 bases and J by 5 bases, with 16 bases between. This CDR3 is built from 14 residues.

The chain recombines TRBV30 with TRBJ2-7, with 7 bases fitting TRBD2. The germline V gene encodes CDR1 GTSNPN and CDR2 SVGIG (reference sequence). With V trimmed by 3 bases and J by 4 bases, 9 bases remained unmatched. There are 14 residues in the CDR3. CDR3 in amino acids: CAWRDWREKYEQYF. CDR3 DNA: TGTGCCTGGAGGGACTGGCGGGAGAAATACGAGCAGTACTTC.

The V call is TRBV27, the J call TRBJ1-2; the D is unclear. Trimming pared 2 bases from V and 2 bases from J, leaving 6 bases between. Germline lookup yields CDR1 MNHEY and CDR2 SMNVEV (reference sequence). The CDR3 runs 13 residues. CDR3 nucleotides: TGTGCCAGCAGTTTAAACGGAAACTATGGCTACACCTTC. This codes for CASSLNGNYGYTF.

The genes are TRBV29-1 and TRBJ1-1; tentatively, D is TRBD1 (6 bases). Germline V gene data show CDR1 as SQVTM and CDR2 as ANQGSEA. With 7 bases removed from V and 3 bases from J, the gap between germline ends came to 15 bases. This CDR3 is built from 13 residues. CDR3 sequence reads: CSAGGGRDTEAFF. CDR3 bases: TGCAGCGCAGGAGGGGGTCGGGACACTGAAGCTTTCTTT.

This chain links TRBV9 with TRBJ2-5, with D possibly called TRBD1 or TRBD2 (5 bases each). Trimming shortened V by 0 bases and J by 5 bases, and 14 bases separated the two germline ends. This CDR3 is built from 15 residues. Germline lookup yields CDR1 SGDLS and CDR2 YYNGEE. For the CDR3, the DNA is TGTGCCAGCAGCGTAGTAGGGACCAACAAGGAGACCCAGTACTTC. Its protein is CASSVVGTNKETQYF.

V and J are TRBV7-2 and TRBJ2-2; D might be TRBD1 (6 bases). Trimming took 4 bases from V and 0 from J, leaving 9 bases between them. Germline-derived CDR1 and CDR2 are SGHTA and FQGNSA. This CDR3 region has 15 residues. The CDR3 protein is CASSWRTANTGELFF. DNA for the CDR3: TGTGCCAGCAGCTGGAGGACAGCGAACACCGGGGAGCTGTTTTTT.

This clone has only one observation. The rearrangement joins TRBV18 to TRBJ1-3, with D unclear. Trimming cost V 3 bases and J 2 bases, with 8 bases left between them. This CDR3 region has 14 residues. The germline V gene encodes CDR1 KGHSH and CDR2 LQKENI. The CDR3 protein is CASSPGQAGNTIYF. CDR3 nucleotides: TGTGCCAGCTCACCGGGCCAGGCTGGAAACACCATATATTTT.